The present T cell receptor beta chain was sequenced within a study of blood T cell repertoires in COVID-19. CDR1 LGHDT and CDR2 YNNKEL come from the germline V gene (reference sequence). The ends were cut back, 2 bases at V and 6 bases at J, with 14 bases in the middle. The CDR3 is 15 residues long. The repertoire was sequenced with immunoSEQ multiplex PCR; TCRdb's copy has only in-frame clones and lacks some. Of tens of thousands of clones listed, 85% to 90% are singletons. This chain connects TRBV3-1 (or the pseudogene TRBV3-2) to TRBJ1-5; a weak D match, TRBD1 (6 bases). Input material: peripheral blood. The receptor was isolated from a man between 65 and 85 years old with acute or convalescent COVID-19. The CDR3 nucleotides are TGTGCCAGCAGCCAAAGGTCAGGGGCCCCTCAGCCCCAGCATTTT. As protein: CASSQRSGAPQPQHF.